A single TCR beta chain is shown here with its context. This clone's antigen is unknown. One base away there is no much larger clone; base qualities are not given. This sample was taken from a study of blood T cell repertoires in COVID-19 (TCRdb year 2020). A note on the overall study: The collaborator samples originated in the United States, Italy and Spain and spanned the acute and convalescent phases of COVID-19. The repertoires were made available in a free public database intended to serve as a resource for research on the immune response to SARS-CoV-2. The material from the prospective study consisted of cDNA or gDNA derived from T cells, B-cell-depleted T cells, or PBMCs. Samples were obtained from the ongoing ImmuneRACE study (first 160 participants) and from approximately 1,200 subjects provided by 6 global collaborators. Deeply sampled blood TCRbeta repertoires from subjects exposed to, actively infected with, or recovered from COVID-19 were included in the dataset. Sample metadata almost always included a de-identified subject ID, COVID-19 status, age in years and sex. Where available, HLA class I and class II types were obtained from metadata supplied by the sample provider rather than from assay-based typing.

Collaborating institutions collected whole blood in K2EDTA tubes following their own protocols. For TCRbeta analysis, collaborators shipped samples in one of three forms: frozen whole blood, isolated PBMCs, or DNA extracted from either of those sample types. TCRbeta CDR3 regions were amplified from genomic DNA using the immunoSEQ Assay, a bias-controlled multiplex PCR. On the authors' methods: Nucleated cell counts per sample were estimated from amplification of reference gene primers within the assay. To quantify the absolute abundance of each unique TCRbeta CDR3 rearrangement, sequence reads were collapsed and filtered. For each sample, productive Simpson clonality was calculated by taking the square root of Simpson's diversity index across productive rearrangements. As stored in TCRdb, this immuneACCESS dataset retains in-frame rearrangements with V and J assigned. A fraction of the clones does not appear; measured against another copy, unresolved V genes explain less than half of the discrepancy, and the remainder lacks a known reason. D and trimming were read from the DNA, whereas the V and J calls and clone size are those reported in that table. This sample is represented by tens of thousands of clones; roughly 77% of them were singletons. The top ten hold about 24% of the sample.

The study at large found these results: The amount of clinical and demographic metadata varied by source and participant and was provided uncurated.

Inclusive of the bounding cysteine and phenylalanine, the CDR3 is 17 residues long. The DNA shown is the 51-base CDR3, in frame from base 1. Germline trimming: 5 bases from V, 5 bases from J; junction bases outside gene matches: 12. From a lookup of the germline V gene, CDR1 and CDR2 are SGHRS and YFSETQ. The sequencing input was peripheral blood. The receptor was derived from a human donor in a cohort sampled during active COVID-19. The V and J segments used are TRBV5-1 and TRBJ2-1, and TRBD2 matches 11 of the central bases. The CDR3 reads as follows: CASSLIPGTSGHNEQFF. The DNA reads as follows: TGCGCCAGCAGTCTGATCCCCGGGACTAGCGGCCACAATGAGCAGTTCTTC.